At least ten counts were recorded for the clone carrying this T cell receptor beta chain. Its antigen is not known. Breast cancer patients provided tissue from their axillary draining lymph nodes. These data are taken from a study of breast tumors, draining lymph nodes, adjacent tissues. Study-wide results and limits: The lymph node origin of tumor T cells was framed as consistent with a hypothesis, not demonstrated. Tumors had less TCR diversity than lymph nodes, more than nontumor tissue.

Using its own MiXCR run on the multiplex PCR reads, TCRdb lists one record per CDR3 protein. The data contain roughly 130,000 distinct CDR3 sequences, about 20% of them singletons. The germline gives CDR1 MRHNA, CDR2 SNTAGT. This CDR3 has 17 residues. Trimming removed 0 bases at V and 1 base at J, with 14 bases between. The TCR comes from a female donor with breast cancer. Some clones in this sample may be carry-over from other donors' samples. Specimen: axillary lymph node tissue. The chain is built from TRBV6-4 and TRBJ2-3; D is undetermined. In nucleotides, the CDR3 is TGTGCCAGCAGTGACTCGTCCGTTTGCCCCGGCACAGATACGCAGTATTTT. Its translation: CASSDSSVCPGTDTQYF.